Presented here are 24 T cell receptor beta chains from one specimen sequenced in a study of blood T cell repertoires in COVID-19. Assay used: immunoSEQ multiplex PCR; TCRdb lists only in-frame clones, some missing. The table has about 270,000 clones, around 86% seen once; the top ten hold about 14%. The source material was PBMCs or T cells enriched from blood (not recorded which). These receptors originate from a man younger than 35 who had recovered from COVID-19.

This clone was counted a few times. The chain couples TRBV6-5 to TRBJ1-1; no clear D gene. Trimming took 5 bases from V and 5 from J, leaving 9 bases between them. The germline gives CDR1 MNHEY, CDR2 SVGAGI. There are 12 residues in the CDR3. The CDR3, as DNA: TGTGCCAGCAGTAAACCGGGTACTGAAGCTTTCTTT. Residues: CASSKPGTEAFF.

CDR3 loop: CASSPLLQGASYGYTF. The CDR3 nucleotides are TGTGCCAGCAGCCCCTTGCTTCAGGGGGCTTCCTATGGCTACACCTTC. The rearrangement links TRBV5-4 to TRBJ1-2, with 8 bases matching TRBD1. The CDR3 runs to 16 residues. V dropped 4 bases and J dropped 4; count of bases not matched to a gene: 12. Germline CDR1 SGHNT, CDR2 YYREEE (reference sequence). The variable domain in full, completed from reference TRBV5-4 and TRBJ1-2, reads ETGVTQSPTHLIKTRGQQVTLRCSSQSGHNTVSWYQQALGQGPQFIFQYYREEENGRGNFPPRFSGLQFPNYSSELNVNALELDDSALYLCASSPLLQGASYGYTFGSGTRLTVV.

The V gene is TRBV5-4, the J gene TRBJ1-1; D is unclear. The germline gives CDR1 SGHNT, CDR2 YYREEE (reference sequence). The germline V and J ends were trimmed by 6 bases and 0 bases, with 9 bases remaining between them. The CDR3 has 13 residues. The CDR3 loop reads CASTSGMNTEAFF. As DNA, the CDR3 is TGTGCCAGCACTTCAGGTATGAACACTGAAGCTTTCTTT.

Only a few counts were recorded for this clone. The V and J genes are TRBV24-1 and TRBJ2-5; possibly TRBD1 for D (6 bases). The V gene lost 6 bases and the J gene lost 5 bases, with 15 bases spanning the gap. Germline CDR1 is KGHDR and CDR2 is SFDVKD. The CDR3 length is 14 residues. Written as DNA, the CDR3 is TGTGCCACCAGTAGACAGGACACAGGGGAGACCCAGTACTTC. It encodes CATSRQDTGETQYF.

This clone was recorded a few times. The rearrangement uses TRBV2 and TRBJ1-6, with TRBD1 matching over 7 bases. The CDR3 covers 16 residues. Germline-derived CDR1 and CDR2 are SNHLY and FYNNEI. Unmatched junction bases numbered 5, after V lost 6 bases and J lost 0 bases. CDR3 nucleotide sequence: TGTGCCAGCAGCGAGACAGGGAGCTCCTATAATTCACCCCTCCACTTT. This translates into CASSETGSSYNSPLHF.

The rearrangement uses TRBV5-1 and TRBJ1-4; 7 bases map to TRBD1. This CDR3 has 16 residues. V trimming: 3 bases; J trimming: 0 bases; junction bases outside the gene matches: 5. CDR1 and CDR2 (germline): SGHRS, YFSETQ. The CDR3 DNA reads TGCGCCAGCAGCTCCGGGACAGCCTCAACTAATGAAAAACTGTTTTTT. It is translated as CASSSGTASTNEKLFF.

V gene TRBV6-5 combines with J gene TRBJ1-4; the D gene is possibly TRBD1 (5 bases). Germline V gene data show CDR1 as MNHEY and CDR2 as SVGAGI. The CDR3 extends over 15 amino acids. Trimming took off 6 bases at V and 0 bases at J, with 11 bases between the two ends. This CDR3 reads CASRGPDATNEKLFF. As DNA, the CDR3 is TGTGCCAGCAGGGGGCCTGATGCAACTAATGAAAAACTGTTTTTT.

This clone was counted a few times. V and J are TRBV7-9 and TRBJ1-1; TRBD1 aligns across 9 bases. Germline V gene sequence: CDR1 SEHNR, CDR2 FQNEAQ (reference sequence). This CDR3 contains 18 residues. J was trimmed by 4 bases and V by 4 bases; bases with no gene match: 16. The CDR3 DNA is TGTGCCAGCAGCTCTCCCCGGGGACAGGGCGTGAGGAGCACTGAAGCTTTCTTT. Its translation is CASSSPRGQGVRSTEAFF.

The V call is TRBV2, the J call TRBJ1-2; 7 bases map to TRBD1. The V gene end was trimmed by 7 bases and the J gene end by 7 bases; junction bases not matched to a gene: 9. CDR1 SNHLY and CDR2 FYNNEI come from the germline V gene. The CDR3 is made up of 13 amino acids. The CDR3 loop reads CASNADRDLGYTF. For the CDR3, the DNA is TGTGCCAGCAACGCCGACAGGGATCTTGGCTACACCTTC.

This chain uses TRBV11-2 with TRBJ2-1; 7 bases align to TRBD2. V was pared by 5 bases and J by 8 bases, with 12 bases of the junction left unmatched. The CDR3 runs 15 residues. Germline lookup yields CDR1 SGHAT and CDR2 FQNNGV. CDR3 bases: TGTGCCAGCAGCCGGCGCGGTGGACTAGTCGATGAGCAGTTCTTC. Encoded protein: CASSRRGGLVDEQFF.

CDR3 DNA: TGCAGCGTTAAATTCGGCAAGCGGGGAGGAGAGACCCAGTACTTC. Translating it yields CSVKFGKRGGETQYF. The chain recombines TRBV29-1 with TRBJ2-5; 7 bases map to TRBD2. V was pared by 5 bases and J by 4 bases, with 13 bases of the junction left unmatched. Germline CDR1 reads SQVTM; CDR2 reads ANQGSEA. The CDR3 contains 15 residues.

The chain carries TRBV18 and TRBJ1-2; 9 bases map to TRBD1. From germline, CDR1 is KGHSH and CDR2 LQKENI. CDR3 length: 15 amino acids. V lost 3 bases, J lost 6 bases, and 8 bases stayed unmatched. The CDR3 DNA follows: TGTGCCAGCTCACCGGGGACAGGGCGAGAGCATGGCTACACCTTC. It encodes CASSPGTGREHGYTF. Full variable domain (remainder filled in from reference TRBV18 and TRBJ1-2): NAGVMQNPRHLVRRRGQEARLRCSPMKGHSHVYWYRQLPEEGLKFMVYLQKENIIDESGMPKERFSAEFPKEGPSILRIQQVVRGDSAAYFCASSPGTGREHGYTFGSGTRLTVV.

In nucleotides, the CDR3 is TGCGCCAGCAGTGGCGTGCCGGGACAGGGGGGTCTCGAGCAGTACTTC. It encodes CASSGVPGQGGLEQYF. V usage is TRBV10-1 and J usage is TRBJ2-7; 11 nucleotides agree with TRBD1. This CDR3 has 16 residues. V gave up 4 bases and J gave up 6 bases; unmatched junction bases: 11. CDR1 is WNHNN and CDR2 is SYGVQD in the germline V gene (reference sequence).

This clone has more than one count but fewer than ten. This chain uses TRBV30 with TRBJ1-5; D ambiguous. CDR1 is GTSNPN, CDR2 SVGIG, per germline (reference sequence). The CDR3 loop spans 14 amino acids. V was clipped by 1 base and J by 5 bases, with 12 bases between them. The CDR3 DNA sequence: TGTGCCTGGAGTGGAAACAGCATGGATCAGCCCCAGCATTTT. Translated: CAWSGNSMDQPQHF.

The chain links TRBV4-2 to TRBJ2-1; 8 bases agree with TRBD1. Germline CDR1 reads LGHNA; CDR2 reads YNFKEQ. The CDR3 is made up of 16 amino acids. V dropped 4 bases and J dropped 4; count of bases not matched to a gene: 9. CDR3 nucleotides: TGTGCCAGCAGCCTTTCAGGGGGCGAAGGGTACAATGAGCAGTTCTTC. This sequence encodes CASSLSGGEGYNEQFF.

V and J are TRBV28 and TRBJ1-5; a weak D match, TRBD1 (6 bases). The ends were cut back, 5 bases at V and 2 bases at J, with 10 bases in the middle. CDR1 and CDR2 (germline): MDHEN, SYDVKM. This CDR3 has 14 residues. The CDR3 protein is CASSHRVRNQPQHF. DNA of the CDR3: TGTGCCAGCAGTCACAGGGTTCGCAATCAGCCCCAGCATTTT.

CDR3 bases: TGCGCCAGCAGCTTGGCCGCGGCAGATAGCAATCAGCCCCAGCATTTT. Its translation: CASSLAAADSNQPQHF. The gene calls are TRBV5-1 and TRBJ1-5; no reliable D call. The CDR3 is 16 amino acids. Trimming cost V 0 bases and J 0 bases, with 10 bases left between them. Germline CDR1 and CDR2: SGHRS and YFSETQ.

The genes are TRBV18 and TRBJ2-7, with 8 bases aligning to TRBD1. This CDR3 comprises 14 residues. Germline assignment: CDR1 KGHSH and CDR2 LQKENI. V lost 4 bases and J lost 0; bases outside the gene matches: 2. The CDR3: CASSLQGDSYEQYF. The CDR3 region has the DNA TGTGCCAGCTCACTACAGGGGGACTCCTACGAGCAGTACTTC.

This clone came up a few times. V usage is TRBV18 and J usage is TRBJ2-3; TRBD2 matches 7 bases. Germline V CDR1 and CDR2: KGHSH, LQKENI. There are 15 residues in the CDR3. With 2 bases clipped from V and 3 bases from J, the junction kept 5 bases outside the gene matches. The DNA of the CDR3 is TGTGCCAGCTCACCAATCCAGCGGGGAACAGATACGCAGTATTTT. Amino acids: CASSPIQRGTDTQYF. The full variable domain, with the rest looked up from reference TRBV18 and TRBJ2-3, is NAGVMQNPRHLVRRRGQEARLRCSPMKGHSHVYWYRQLPEEGLKFMVYLQKENIIDESGMPKERFSAEFPKEGPSILRIQQVVRGDSAAYFCASSPIQRGTDTQYFGPGTRLTVL.

The J gene is TRBJ2-1, the V gene TRBV27; 9 nucleotides match TRBD2. CDR3 length equals 15 residues. V gave up 6 bases and J gave up 3 bases; unmatched junction bases: 6. In germline, CDR1 is MNHEY, CDR2 SMNVEV (reference sequence). CDR3 DNA: TGTGCCAGCAGCCCTCTAGCGGGAAACTACAATGAGCAGTTCTTC. Protein sequence: CASSPLAGNYNEQFF.

The DNA of the CDR3 is TGTGCCAGCAGTTACTCGACAAACAGGGATGATCCCCAGCATTTT. Its protein product is CASSYSTNRDDPQHF. The chain has TRBV6-5 and TRBJ1-5; a possible D gene is TRBD1 (6 bases). Germline V gives CDR1 MNHEY, CDR2 SVGAGI. CDR3 length: 15 residues. V was shortened by 0 bases and J by 10 bases, with 16 bases between the two germline ends.

The rearrangement joins TRBV7-2 to TRBJ2-7; D is ambiguous. The germline V and J ends were trimmed by 3 bases and 6 bases, with 6 bases remaining between them. Germline values: CDR1 SGHTA, CDR2 FQGNSA. The CDR3 is made up of 11 amino acids. The CDR3 reads CASSFSVEQYF. The CDR3 region has the DNA TGTGCCAGCAGCTTCTCGGTCGAGCAGTACTTC.

The J gene is TRBJ1-1, the V gene TRBV30, with a possible D match to TRBD1 (6 bases). The CDR3 consists of 14 residues. Between the trimmed V and J ends, which lost 4 bases and 1 base, there was a span of 13 bases. Germline loops: CDR1 GTSNPN, CDR2 SVGIG (reference sequence). For the CDR3, the DNA is TGTGCCTGGAATACAGGGATTCCGAACACTGAAGCTTTCTTT. Its translation is CAWNTGIPNTEAFF.

This chain links TRBV5-1 with TRBJ1-3; D uncertain. The germline CDR1 and CDR2 sequences are SGHRS and YFSETQ. The V end lost 2 bases, the J end lost 7 bases, and 10 bases lay between the germline ends. The CDR3 totals 13 residues. CDR3 protein: CASSFGNGNTIYF. The CDR3 DNA is TGCGCCAGCAGCTTCGGAAACGGGAACACCATATATTTT. The whole variable domain, remainder taken from reference TRBV5-1 and TRBJ1-3, is KAGVTQTPRYLIKTRGQQVTLSCSPISGHRSVSWYQQTPGQGLQFLFEYFSETQRNKGNFPGRFSGRQFSNSRSEMNVSTLELGDSALYLCASSFGNGNTIYFGEGSWLTVV.